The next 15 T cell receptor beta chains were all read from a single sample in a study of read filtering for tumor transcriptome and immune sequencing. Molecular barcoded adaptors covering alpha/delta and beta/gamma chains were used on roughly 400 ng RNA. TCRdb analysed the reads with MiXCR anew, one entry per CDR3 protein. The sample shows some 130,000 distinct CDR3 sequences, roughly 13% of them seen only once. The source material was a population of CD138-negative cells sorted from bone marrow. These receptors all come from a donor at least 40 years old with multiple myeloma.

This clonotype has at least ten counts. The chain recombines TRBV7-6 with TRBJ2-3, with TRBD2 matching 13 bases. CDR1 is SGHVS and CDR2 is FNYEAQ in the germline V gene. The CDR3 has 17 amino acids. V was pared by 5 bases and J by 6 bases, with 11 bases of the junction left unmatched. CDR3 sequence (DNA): TGTGCCAGCAGCCCCAGACTAGCGGGAGGCCTGGAGGATACGCAGTATTTT. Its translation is CASSPRLAGGLEDTQYF.

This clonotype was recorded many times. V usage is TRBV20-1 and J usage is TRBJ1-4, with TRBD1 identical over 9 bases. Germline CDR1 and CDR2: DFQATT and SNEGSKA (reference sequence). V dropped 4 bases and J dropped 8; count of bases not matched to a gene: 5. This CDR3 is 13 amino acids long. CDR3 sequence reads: CSATGTGLEKLFF. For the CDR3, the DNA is TGCAGTGCTACCGGGACAGGGCTGGAAAAACTGTTTTTT.

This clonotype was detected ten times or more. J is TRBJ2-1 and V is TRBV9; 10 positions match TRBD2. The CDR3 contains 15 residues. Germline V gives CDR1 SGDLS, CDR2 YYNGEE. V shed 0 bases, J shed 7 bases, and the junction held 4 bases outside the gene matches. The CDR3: CASSVEASGRNEQFF. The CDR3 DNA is TGTGCCAGCAGCGTAGAGGCTAGCGGGAGAAATGAGCAGTTCTTC.

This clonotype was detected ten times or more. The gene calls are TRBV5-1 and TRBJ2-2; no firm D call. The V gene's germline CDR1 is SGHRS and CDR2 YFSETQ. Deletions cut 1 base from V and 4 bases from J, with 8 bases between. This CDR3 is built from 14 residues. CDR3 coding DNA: TGCGCCAGCAGCTTGAGCAGTCTCACCGGGGAGCTGTTTTTT. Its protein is CASSLSSLTGELFF. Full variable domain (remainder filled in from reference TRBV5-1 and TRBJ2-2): KAGVTQTPRYLIKTRGQQVTLSCSPISGHRSVSWYQQTPGQGLQFLFEYFSETQRNKGNFPGRFSGRQFSNSRSEMNVSTLELGDSALYLCASSLSSLTGELFFGEGSRLTVL.

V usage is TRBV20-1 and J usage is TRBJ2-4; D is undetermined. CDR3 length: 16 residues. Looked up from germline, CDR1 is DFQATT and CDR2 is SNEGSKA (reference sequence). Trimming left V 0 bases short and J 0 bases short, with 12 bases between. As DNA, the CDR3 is TGCAGTGCTAGAGATAGGAACCCGAGAGCCAAAAACATTCAGTACTTC. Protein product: CSARDRNPRAKNIQYF.

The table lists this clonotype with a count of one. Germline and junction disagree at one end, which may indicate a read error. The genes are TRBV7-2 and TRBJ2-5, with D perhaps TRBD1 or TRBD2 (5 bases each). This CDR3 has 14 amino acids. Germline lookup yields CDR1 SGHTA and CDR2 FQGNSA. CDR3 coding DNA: TGTGCCCGCAGCCAGCCGGGACCGGAAGAGACCCAGTACTTC. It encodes CARSQPGPEETQYF.

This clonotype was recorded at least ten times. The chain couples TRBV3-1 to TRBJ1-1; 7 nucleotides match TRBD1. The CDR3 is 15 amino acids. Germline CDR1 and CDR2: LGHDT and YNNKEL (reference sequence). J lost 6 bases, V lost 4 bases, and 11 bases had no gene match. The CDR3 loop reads CASSPSRQGVPEAFF. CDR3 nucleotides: TGTGCCAGCAGCCCTAGTAGACAGGGTGTACCTGAAGCTTTCTTT.

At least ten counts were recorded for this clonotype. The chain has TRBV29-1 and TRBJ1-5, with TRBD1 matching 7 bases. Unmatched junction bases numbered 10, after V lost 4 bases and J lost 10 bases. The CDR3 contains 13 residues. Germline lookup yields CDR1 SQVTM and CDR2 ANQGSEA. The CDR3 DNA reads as TGCAGCGTTGGGGACAGTTGGGGAGAACCCCAGCATTTT. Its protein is CSVGDSWGEPQHF.

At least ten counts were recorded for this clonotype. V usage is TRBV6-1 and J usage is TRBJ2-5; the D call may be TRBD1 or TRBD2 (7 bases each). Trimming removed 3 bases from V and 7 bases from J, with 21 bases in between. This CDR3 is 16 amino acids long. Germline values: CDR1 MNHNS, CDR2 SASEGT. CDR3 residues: CASSETDRLRGRTQYF. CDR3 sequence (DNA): TGTGCCAGCAGTGAGACGGACAGGTTGCGGGGGAGGACCCAGTACTTC.

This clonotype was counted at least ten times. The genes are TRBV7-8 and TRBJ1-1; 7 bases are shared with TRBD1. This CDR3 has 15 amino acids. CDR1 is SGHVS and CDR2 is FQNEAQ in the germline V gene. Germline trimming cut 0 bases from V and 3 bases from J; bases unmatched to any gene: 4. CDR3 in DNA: TGTGCCAGCAGCTTAGCACAGGGGCAGGACACTGAAGCTTTCTTT. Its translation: CASSLAQGQDTEAFF.

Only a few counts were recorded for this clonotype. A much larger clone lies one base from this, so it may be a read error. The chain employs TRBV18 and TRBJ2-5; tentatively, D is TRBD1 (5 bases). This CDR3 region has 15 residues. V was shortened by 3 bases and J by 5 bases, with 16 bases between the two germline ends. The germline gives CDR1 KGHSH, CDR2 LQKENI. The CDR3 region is CASSPVTEPRETQYF. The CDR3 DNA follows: TGTGCCAGCTCACCCGTGACAGAACCAAGGGAGACCCAGTACTTC.

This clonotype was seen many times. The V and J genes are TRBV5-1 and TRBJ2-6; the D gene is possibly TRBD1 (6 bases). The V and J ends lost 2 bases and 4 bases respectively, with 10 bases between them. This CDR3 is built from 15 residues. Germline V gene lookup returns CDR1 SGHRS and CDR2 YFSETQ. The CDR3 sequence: CASSFPGAGANVLTF. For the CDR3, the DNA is TGCGCCAGCAGCTTTCCAGGGGCCGGGGCCAACGTCCTGACTTTC.

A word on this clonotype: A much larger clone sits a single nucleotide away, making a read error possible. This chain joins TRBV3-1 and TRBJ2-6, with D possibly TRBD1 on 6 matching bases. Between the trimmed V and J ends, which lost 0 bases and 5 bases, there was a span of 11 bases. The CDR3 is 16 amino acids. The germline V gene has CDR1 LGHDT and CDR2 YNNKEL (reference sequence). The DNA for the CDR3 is TGTGCCAGCAGCCAAGATAACAGGGCTTGGGCCAACGTCCTGACTTTC. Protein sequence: CASSQDNRAWANVLTF.

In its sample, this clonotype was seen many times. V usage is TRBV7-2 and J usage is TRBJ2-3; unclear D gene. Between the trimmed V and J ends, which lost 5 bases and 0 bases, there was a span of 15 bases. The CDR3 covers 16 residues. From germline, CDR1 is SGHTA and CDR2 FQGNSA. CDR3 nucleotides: TGTGCCAGCAGCCCCTCGGTAGCAACAAGCACAGATACGCAGTATTTT. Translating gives CASSPSVATSTDTQYF.

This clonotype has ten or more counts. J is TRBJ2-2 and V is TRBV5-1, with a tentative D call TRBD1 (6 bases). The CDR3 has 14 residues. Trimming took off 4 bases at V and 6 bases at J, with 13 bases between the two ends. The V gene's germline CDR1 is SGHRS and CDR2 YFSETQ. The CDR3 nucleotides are TGCGCCAGCAGCCCAGGGGCGAGTTCCGGGGAGCTGTTTTTT. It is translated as CASSPGASSGELFF.